Listed below are T cell receptor beta chains from one sample, sequenced in a study of shared clonotypes between healthy human individuals. Profiled with immunoSEQ multiplex PCR; TCRdb holds only in-frame clones, not every one. Here the sample spans 2,500,000 or so clones, over 85% being singletons. The sample was naive CD4+ T cells from PBMCs. The receptors here all came from a man aged 18 to 30 in good health. Some clones in this sample may be carry-over from other donors' samples. The CDR3 runs from the conserved cysteine through the conserved F or W. D genes are given only for firm matches. Some rows have no size entry. The others give once, few or many, or a class for an expanded clone.

clone size: NA; V gene: TRBV5-4; J gene: TRBJ2-7; D gene: TRBD2; CDR3 DNA: TGTGCCAGCAGCTCACCGACCACCGGACTAGCGTACGAGCAGTACTTC; CDR3 protein: CASSSPTTGLAYEQYF
clone size: NA; V gene: TRBV4-2; J gene: TRBJ2-7; D gene: NA; CDR3 DNA: TGTGCCAGCAGCCAAGGTGGAGGGGGGGCCAACTACGAGCAGTACTTC; CDR3 protein: CASSQGGGGANYEQYF
clone size: NA; V gene: TRBV7-9; J gene: TRBJ1-3; D gene: NA; CDR3 DNA: TGTGCCAGCAGCTTAGGTCCGGCAACTGGAAACACCATATATTTT; CDR3 protein: CASSLGPATGNTIYF
clone size: NA; V gene: TRBV2; J gene: TRBJ2-3; D gene: NA; CDR3 DNA: TGTGCCAGGGGGGCCGGGGGCACAGATACGCAGTATTTT; CDR3 protein: CARGAGGTDTQYF
clone size: NA; V gene: TRBV7-9; J gene: TRBJ2-7; D gene: NA; CDR3 DNA: TGTGCCAGCAGCCTCTACAGCTACGAGCAGTACTTC; CDR3 protein: CASSLYSYEQYF
clone size: NA; V gene: TRBV7-3; J gene: TRBJ2-3; D gene: NA; CDR3 DNA: TGTGCCAGCAGCTTAGACGGTTTGCAGGGGGGTACGCAGTATTTT; CDR3 protein: CASSLDGLQGGTQYF
clone size: NA; V gene: TRBV7-9; J gene: TRBJ1-4; D gene: TRBD1; CDR3 DNA: TGTGCCAGCAGCTCCCTGGACAGGGATAATGAAAAACTGTTTTTT; CDR3 protein: CASSSLDRDNEKLFF
clone size: NA; V gene: TRBV5-4; J gene: TRBJ2-7; D gene: TRBD2; CDR3 DNA: TGTGCCAGCAGCTTGGGACTAGCGGGCACCTACGAGCAGTACTTC; CDR3 protein: CASSLGLAGTYEQYF
clone size: NA; V gene: TRBV2; J gene: TRBJ2-7; D gene: NA; CDR3 DNA: TGTGCCAGCAGTACCCTTTTGTTGGGGGTTTTCGGCTCCGAGCAGTACTTC; CDR3 protein: CASSTLLLGVFGSEQYF
clone size: NA; V gene: TRBV28; J gene: TRBJ2-1; D gene: TRBD2; CDR3 DNA: TGTGCCAGCAGGCCCCCAGGACTAGCGGGACGGAATGAGCAGTTCTTC; CDR3 protein: CASRPPGLAGRNEQFF
clone size: NA; V gene: TRBV18; J gene: TRBJ2-7; D gene: NA; CDR3 DNA: TGTGCCAGCTCACCGTGGCAGACCTCCTACGAGCAGTACTTC; CDR3 protein: CASSPWQTSYEQYF
clone size: NA; V gene: TRBV6-1; J gene: TRBJ2-5; D gene: NA; CDR3 DNA: TGTGCCAGCAACGATCAACGGGGGATTGGGACCCAGTACTTC; CDR3 protein: CASNDQRGIGTQYF
clone size: NA; V gene: TRBV21-1; J gene: TRBJ1-5; D gene: NA; CDR3 DNA: TGTGCCAGCAGCAATGCGGAGGTTGGCAATCAGCCCCAGCATTTT; CDR3 protein: CASSNAEVGNQPQHF
clone size: NA; V gene: TRBV5-4; J gene: TRBJ1-3; D gene: TRBD1; CDR3 DNA: TGTGCCAGCAGCTCCCTGGGACAGGGCCGGGGAAACACCATATATTTT; CDR3 protein: CASSSLGQGRGNTIYF
clone size: NA; V gene: TRBV25-1; J gene: TRBJ2-3; D gene: NA; CDR3 DNA: TGTGCCAGCAGTGGAACAGGGACAGATACGCAGTATTTT; CDR3 protein: CASSGTGTDTQYF
clone size: NA; V gene: TRBV7-3; J gene: TRBJ2-1; D gene: TRBD2; CDR3 DNA: TGTGCCAGCAGCCCAAGGACTAGTTCCCTGAATGAGCAGTTCTTC; CDR3 protein: CASSPRTSSLNEQFF
clone size: NA; V gene: TRBV6-5; J gene: TRBJ2-7; D gene: TRBD2; CDR3 DNA: TGTGCCAGCAGTTCCGGGACTAGCGACCCCTACGAGCAGTACTTC; CDR3 protein: CASSSGTSDPYEQYF
clone size: NA; V gene: TRBV6-5; J gene: TRBJ2-5; D gene: NA; CDR3 DNA: TGTGCCAGCAGTCTTAATCGACGGACGGAAGAGACCCAGTACTTC; CDR3 protein: CASSLNRRTEETQYF
clone size: NA; V gene: TRBV9; J gene: TRBJ2-1; D gene: NA; CDR3 DNA: TGTGCCAGCAGCCCTTCCGTGGGAGATGAGCAGTTCTTC; CDR3 protein: CASSPSVGDEQFF
clone size: NA; V gene: TRBV29-1; J gene: TRBJ2-3; D gene: NA; CDR3 DNA: TGCAGCGCAGGGGGGGGACGGAGCCCCACCACAGATACGCAGTATTTT; CDR3 protein: CSAGGGRSPTTDTQYF
clone size: NA; V gene: TRBV9; J gene: TRBJ1-1; D gene: NA; CDR3 DNA: TGTGCCAGCAGCGTAGTGGGGCAGGGTGAAGCTTTCTTT; CDR3 protein: CASSVVGQGEAFF
clone size: NA; V gene: TRBV5-8; J gene: TRBJ1-4; D gene: TRBD1; CDR3 DNA: TGTGCCAGCCTCGGACAGGGGGCTGTTGAAAAACTGTTTTTT; CDR3 protein: CASLGQGAVEKLFF
clone size: once; V gene: TRBV5-6; J gene: TRBJ1-5; D gene: NA; CDR3 DNA: TGTGCCAGCAGCTACCAGGTGACGGGCAATCAGCCCCAGCATTTT; CDR3 protein: CASSYQVTGNQPQHF
clone size: few; V gene: TRBV28; J gene: TRBJ1-2; D gene: TRBD1; CDR3 DNA: TGTGCCAGCAGTTTGGGAGGACAGGTTTTATTACGCTACACCTTC; CDR3 protein: CASSLGGQVLLRYTF
clone size: few; V gene: TRBV18; J gene: TRBJ1-5; D gene: NA; CDR3 DNA: TGTGCCAGCTCAACCGCGCTTGACAAGCCCCAGCATTTT; CDR3 protein: CASSTALDKPQHF
clone size: NA; V gene: TRBV18; J gene: TRBJ2-1; D gene: NA; CDR3 DNA: TGTGCCAGCTCACCAGGGATTGGGGAGCTCAATGAGCAGTTCTTC; CDR3 protein: CASSPGIGELNEQFF
clone size: NA; V gene: TRBV6-5; J gene: TRBJ2-1; D gene: TRBD2; CDR3 DNA: TGTGCCAGCAGTTACTCGCGACTAGCGGGTCGAGGGGAGCAGTTCTTC; CDR3 protein: CASSYSRLAGRGEQFF
clone size: once; V gene: TRBV25-1; J gene: TRBJ2-7; D gene: NA; CDR3 DNA: TGTGCCAGCAGTGAGACTGTTGAGCAGTACTTC; CDR3 protein: CASSETVEQYF
clone size: NA; V gene: TRBV27; J gene: TRBJ1-2; D gene: TRBD1; CDR3 DNA: TGTGCCAGCAGACCCCGCCGGGACAGAGAGTTCAACTATGGCTACACCTTC; CDR3 protein: CASRPRRDREFNYGYTF
clone size: NA; V gene: TRBV6-5; J gene: TRBJ1-5; D gene: NA; CDR3 DNA: TGTGCCAGCAGTTACTATCCAGAGAGGGGCAATCAGCCCCAGCATTTT; CDR3 protein: CASSYYPERGNQPQHF
clone size: NA; V gene: TRBV9; J gene: TRBJ2-1; D gene: NA; CDR3 DNA: TGTGCCAGCAGCGTAGAGGGTTATGGGGAGCAGTTCTTC; CDR3 protein: CASSVEGYGEQFF
clone size: few; V gene: TRBV19; J gene: TRBJ1-5; D gene: NA; CDR3 DNA: TGTGCCAGTAGAGCCCGGGACACCGGAAGGGATCAGCCCCAGCATTTT; CDR3 protein: CASRARDTGRDQPQHF
clone size: NA; V gene: TRBV9; J gene: TRBJ1-1; D gene: NA; CDR3 DNA: TGTGCCAGCAGCGTAGAGGGGGGGCTGAACACTGAAGCTTTCTTT; CDR3 protein: CASSVEGGLNTEAFF
clone size: once; V gene: TRBV5-1; J gene: TRBJ2-1; D gene: NA; CDR3 DNA: TGCGCCAGCAGTCCTCCGGGCCTTGGGAGTGAGCAGTTCTTC; CDR3 protein: CASSPPGLGSEQFF
clone size: NA; V gene: TRBV11-2; J gene: TRBJ2-1; D gene: NA; CDR3 DNA: TGTGCCAGCAGCCGGACCCGCGACCGAGATGAGCAGTTCTTC; CDR3 protein: CASSRTRDRDEQFF
clone size: NA; V gene: TRBV28; J gene: TRBJ1-2; D gene: TRBD1; CDR3 DNA: TGTGCCAGCAGTTCCTGGACCAAAATAGGGACAGGGCGGGGTGGCTACACCTTC; CDR3 protein: CASSSWTKIGTGRGGYTF
clone size: NA; V gene: TRBV28; J gene: TRBJ1-1; D gene: NA; CDR3 DNA: TGTGCCAGCAGTCTCGGGACACTCGAAGCTTTCTTT; CDR3 protein: CASSLGTLEAFF
clone size: NA; V gene: TRBV5-6; J gene: TRBJ2-5; D gene: NA; CDR3 DNA: TGTGCCAGCAGCGTCGACCCAGGGGAGACCCAGTACTTC; CDR3 protein: CASSVDPGETQYF
clone size: NA; V gene: TRBV30; J gene: TRBJ2-1; D gene: TRBD2; CDR3 DNA: TGTGCCTGGAATGCGGGAGGGCCGAAAGCACCGGGGTTCTTC; CDR3 protein: CAWNAGGPKAPGFF
clone size: NA; V gene: TRBV5-4; J gene: TRBJ2-7; D gene: NA; CDR3 DNA: TGTGCCAGCAGCTCTATTGGACCGGGCGAGCAGTACTTC; CDR3 protein: CASSSIGPGEQYF
clone size: NA; V gene: TRBV6-1; J gene: TRBJ2-2; D gene: NA; CDR3 DNA: TGTGCCAGCCCCGGCCCAGGGGCCGGGGAGCTGTTTTTT; CDR3 protein: CASPGPGAGELFF
clone size: NA; V gene: TRBV2; J gene: TRBJ2-1; D gene: TRBD2; CDR3 DNA: TGTGCCAGCACCCTAGCGGGAGGGCTGAATGAGCAGTTCTTC; CDR3 protein: CASTLAGGLNEQFF
clone size: NA; V gene: TRBV5-1; J gene: TRBJ1-5; D gene: TRBD1; CDR3 DNA: TGCGCCAGCAGCGCCGGGACAGGCAATCAGCCCCAGCATTTT; CDR3 protein: CASSAGTGNQPQHF
clone size: once; V gene: TRBV15; J gene: TRBJ2-7; D gene: NA; CDR3 DNA: TGTGCCACCAGCAGCCCCGGGAGCGCAACCTACGAGCAGTACTTC; CDR3 protein: CATSSPGSATYEQYF
clone size: NA; V gene: TRBV25-1; J gene: TRBJ2-5; D gene: TRBD1; CDR3 DNA: TGTGCCAGCAGCAATACACAGGGGGTTCTAGAGACCCAGTACTTC; CDR3 protein: CASSNTQGVLETQYF
clone size: NA; V gene: TRBV30; J gene: TRBJ1-3; D gene: NA; CDR3 DNA: TGTGCCTCGGACAGCTCTGGAAACACCATATATTTT; CDR3 protein: CASDSSGNTIYF
clone size: few; V gene: TRBV28; J gene: TRBJ1-5; D gene: TRBD1; CDR3 DNA: TGTGCCAGCAGCCCTAGACAGGGATTCAATCAGCCCCAGCATTTT; CDR3 protein: CASSPRQGFNQPQHF
clone size: NA; V gene: TRBV10-3; J gene: TRBJ2-3; D gene: TRBD2; CDR3 DNA: TGTGCCATCAGTGGGCTAGCGGTTAGCACAGATACGCAGTATTTT; CDR3 protein: CAISGLAVSTDTQYF